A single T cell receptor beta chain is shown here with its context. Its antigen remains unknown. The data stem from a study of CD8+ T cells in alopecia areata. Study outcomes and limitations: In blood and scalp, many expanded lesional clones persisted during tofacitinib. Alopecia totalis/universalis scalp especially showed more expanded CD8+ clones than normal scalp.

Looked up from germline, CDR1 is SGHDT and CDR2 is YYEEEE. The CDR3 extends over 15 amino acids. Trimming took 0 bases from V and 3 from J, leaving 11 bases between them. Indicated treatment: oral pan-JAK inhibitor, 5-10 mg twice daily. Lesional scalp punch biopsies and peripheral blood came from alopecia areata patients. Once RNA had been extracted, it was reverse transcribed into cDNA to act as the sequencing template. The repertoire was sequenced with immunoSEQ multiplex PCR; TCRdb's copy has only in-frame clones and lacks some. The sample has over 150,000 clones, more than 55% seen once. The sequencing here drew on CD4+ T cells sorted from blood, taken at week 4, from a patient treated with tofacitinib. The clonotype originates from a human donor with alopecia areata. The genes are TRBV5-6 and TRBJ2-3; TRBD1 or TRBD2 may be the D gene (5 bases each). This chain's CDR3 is CASSLVGEGTDTQYF. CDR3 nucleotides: TGTGCCAGCAGCTTGGTGGGAGAGGGGACAGATACGCAGTATTTT.